This TCR beta chain was found in a study of blood T cell repertoires in COVID-19. Overall study context: PBMCs, B-cell-depleted T cells, or T cells provided the cDNA or gDNA that made up the material.

In the study's own analysis: Scientists estimated how many nucleated cells there were by amplifying reference gene primers. Sequenced by immunoSEQ multiplex PCR; TCRdb stores in-frame clones only, minus some. V and J calls plus clone size are reproduced from that table; the DNA served to infer D and trimming. The sample contains approximately 500,000 clones, 70% to 90% of which appear only once. The CDR3 has 21 residues. J lost 2 bases, V lost 2 bases, and 17 bases had no gene match. This clone turned up a few times. This sequence joins TRBV5-3 and TRBJ1-3, with 12 nucleotides matching TRBD1. Being an ORF, TRBV5-3 has a function that is uncertain. The sequencing sample was made of peripheral blood. The receptor comes from a human donor in a cohort sampled during active COVID-19. Here the CDR3 DNA reads TGTGCCAGAAGCTTTCCGGGACAGGGGGCACATCGCCACTCCACTGGAAACACCATATATTTT. Amino acids: CARSFPGQGAHRHSTGNTIYF.